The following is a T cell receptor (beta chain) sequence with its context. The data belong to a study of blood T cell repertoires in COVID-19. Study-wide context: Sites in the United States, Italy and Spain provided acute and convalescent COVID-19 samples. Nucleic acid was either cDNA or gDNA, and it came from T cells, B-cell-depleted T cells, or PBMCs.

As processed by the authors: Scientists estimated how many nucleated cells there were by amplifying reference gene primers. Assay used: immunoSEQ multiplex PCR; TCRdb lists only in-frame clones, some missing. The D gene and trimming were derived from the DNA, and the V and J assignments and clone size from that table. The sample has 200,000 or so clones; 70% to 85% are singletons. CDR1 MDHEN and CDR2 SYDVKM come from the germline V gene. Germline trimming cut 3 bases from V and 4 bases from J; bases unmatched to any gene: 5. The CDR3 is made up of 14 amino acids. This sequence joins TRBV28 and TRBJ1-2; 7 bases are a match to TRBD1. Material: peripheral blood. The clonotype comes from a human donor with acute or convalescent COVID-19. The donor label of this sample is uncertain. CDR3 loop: CASSLTDRVYGYTF. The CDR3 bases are TGTGCCAGCAGTTTGACCGACAGGGTCTATGGCTACACCTTC.